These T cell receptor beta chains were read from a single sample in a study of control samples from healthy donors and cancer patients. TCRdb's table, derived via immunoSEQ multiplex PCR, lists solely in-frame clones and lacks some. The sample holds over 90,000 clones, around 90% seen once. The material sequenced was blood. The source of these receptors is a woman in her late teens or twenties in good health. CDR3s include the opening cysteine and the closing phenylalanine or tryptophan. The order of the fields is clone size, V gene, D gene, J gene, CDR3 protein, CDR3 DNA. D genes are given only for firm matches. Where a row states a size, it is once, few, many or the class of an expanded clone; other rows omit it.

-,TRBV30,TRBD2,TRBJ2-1,CAWTGTTYNEQFF,TGTGCCTGGACAGGGACTACCTACAATGAGCAGTTCTTC
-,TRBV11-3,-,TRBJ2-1,CASSLGGPSSYNEQFF,TGTGCCAGCAGCTTGGGCGGGCCGAGCTCCTACAATGAGCAGTTCTTC
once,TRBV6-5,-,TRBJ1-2,CASRRTGRGYTF,TGTGCCAGCAGACGCACAGGGCGCGGCTACACCTTC
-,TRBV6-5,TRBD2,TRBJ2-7,CASTVRSGRAYEQYF,TGTGCCAGCACGGTCCGTAGCGGGAGGGCCTACGAGCAGTACTTC
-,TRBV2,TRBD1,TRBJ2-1,CASSWGQGVEQFF,TGTGCCAGCAGTTGGGGACAGGGGGTTGAGCAGTTCTTC
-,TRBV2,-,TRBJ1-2,CASSESHNYGYTF,TGTGCCAGCAGTGAGTCCCATAACTATGGCTACACCTTC
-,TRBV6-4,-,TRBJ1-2,CASSDHGRLAMGTYKGYTF,TGTGCCAGCAGTGATCATGGACGCCTCGCCATGGGAACGTATAAAGGCTACACCTTC
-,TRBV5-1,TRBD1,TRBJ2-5,CASSLGGRETQYF,TGCGCCAGCAGCTTAGGGGGCCGGGAGACCCAGTACTTC
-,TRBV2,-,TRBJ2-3,CASSVGHSTDTQYF,TGTGCCAGCAGTGTGGGCCATAGCACAGATACGCAGTATTTT
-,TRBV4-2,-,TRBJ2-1,CASSRNRVFYNEQFF,TGTGCCAGCAGCCGAAACAGGGTCTTTTACAATGAGCAGTTCTTC
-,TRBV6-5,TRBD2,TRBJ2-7,CASRRNSGSSEQYF,TGTGCCAGCAGGCGGAATAGCGGGAGCTCCGAGCAGTACTTC
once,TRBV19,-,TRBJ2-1,CASRDGRPQGYNEQFF,TGTGCCAGTAGGGATGGACGCCCGCAGGGTTACAATGAGCAGTTCTTC
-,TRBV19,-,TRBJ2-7,CASSIAEDYEQYF,TGTGCCAGTAGTATAGCTGAGGACTACGAGCAGTACTTC
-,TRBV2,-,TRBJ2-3,CASSDWQGPPDTQYF,TGTGCCAGCAGTGATTGGCAGGGTCCCCCAGATACGCAGTATTTT
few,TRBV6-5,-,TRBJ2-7,CASTQGYEQYF,TGTGCCAGCACACAGGGCTACGAGCAGTACTTC
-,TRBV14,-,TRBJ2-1,CASSLYNEQFF,TGTGCCAGCAGCCTATACAATGAGCAGTTCTTC
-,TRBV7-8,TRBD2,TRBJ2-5,CASSFGTSDLWETQYF,TGTGCCAGCAGCTTTGGGACTAGCGACCTGTGGGAGACCCAGTACTTC
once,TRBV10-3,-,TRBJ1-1,CAIGTGMNTEAFF,TGTGCCATTGGGACGGGAATGAACACTGAAGCTTTCTTT
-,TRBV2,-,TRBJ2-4,CASTNLLAKNIQYF,TGTGCCAGCACTAATTTACTAGCCAAAAACATTCAGTACTTC
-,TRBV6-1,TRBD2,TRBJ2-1,CASSELAGGHNEQFF,TGTGCCAGCAGTGAACTAGCGGGGGGGCACAATGAGCAGTTCTTC
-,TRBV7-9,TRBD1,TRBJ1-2,CASSFSGTGGGGYGYTF,TGTGCCAGCAGCTTCTCCGGGACAGGGGGCGGAGGCTATGGCTACACCTTC
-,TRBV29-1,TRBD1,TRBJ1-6,CSVGTGQRSPLHF,TGCAGCGTGGGGACAGGCCAGCGGTCACCCCTCCACTTT
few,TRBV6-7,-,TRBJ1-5,CATINFNSNQPQHF,TGTGCCACCATTAACTTCAATAGCAATCAGCCCCAGCATTTT
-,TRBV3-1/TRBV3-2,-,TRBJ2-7,CASSQEGYRVYEQYF,TGTGCCAGCAGCCAAGAAGGCTACAGGGTCTACGAGCAGTACTTC
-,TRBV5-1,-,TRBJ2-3,CASSLGAVETDTQYF,TGCGCCAGCAGCTTGGGGGCGGTAGAAACAGATACGCAGTATTTT
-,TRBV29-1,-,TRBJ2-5,CSVEAGFRGETQYF,TGCAGCGTTGAAGCAGGCTTCAGGGGAGAGACCCAGTACTTC
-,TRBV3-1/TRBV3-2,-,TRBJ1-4,CASSQHQRGEKLFF,TGTGCCAGCAGCCAACACCAGAGGGGTGAAAAACTGTTTTTT
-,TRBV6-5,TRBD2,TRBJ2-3,CASGMTSGGGNTQYF,TGTGCCAGCGGGATGACTAGCGGGGGGGGGAATACGCAGTATTTT
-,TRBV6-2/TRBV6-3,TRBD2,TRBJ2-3,CASRRTGLASATDTQYF,TGTGCCAGCCGCCGAACGGGACTAGCTTCAGCCACAGATACGCAGTATTTT
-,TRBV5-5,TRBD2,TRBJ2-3,CASSLERAGRTDTQYF,TGTGCCAGCAGCTTGGAGCGAGCGGGGAGGACAGATACGCAGTATTTT
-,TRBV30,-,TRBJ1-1,CAWGTYMNTEAFF,TGTGCCTGGGGGACATACATGAACACTGAAGCTTTCTTT
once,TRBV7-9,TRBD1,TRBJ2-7,CASSLGTANPYEQYF,TGTGCCAGCAGCTTGGGGACAGCAAACCCCTACGAGCAGTACTTC
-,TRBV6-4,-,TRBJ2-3,CASSEEDSTDTQYF,TGTGCCAGCAGCGAAGAGGACAGCACAGATACGCAGTATTTT